This passage covers 27 T cell receptor beta chains from one sample sequenced in a study of T cell responses to AZD1222 COVID-19 vaccine. Generated by immunoSEQ multiplex PCR, the TCRdb table keeps only in-frame clones and is missing some. Among under 200,000 clones, about 92% were seen once, and the ten largest hold 3.6%. Sequencing was performed on peripheral blood, taken 28 days after the second dose of the MenACWY control vaccine. The receptors shown here come from an adult who received the MenACWY meningococcal vaccine as a control.

For this clone: This CDR3 is also generated by other DNA sequences in the sample. The V call is TRBV7-3, the J call TRBJ2-2, with D hard to call. This CDR3 contains 13 residues. Germline V CDR1 and CDR2: SGHTA, FQGTGA. The germline V and J ends were trimmed by 0 bases and 5 bases, with 4 bases remaining between them. This chain's CDR3 is CASSLTGTGELFF. CDR3 DNA sequence: TGTGCCAGCAGCTTAACAGGGACCGGGGAGCTGTTTTTT.

This chain connects TRBV4-1 to TRBJ2-4; 14 bases agree with TRBD2. The ends lost 4 bases at V and 1 base at J; junction bases unmatched: 6. This CDR3 comprises 18 residues. Germline values: CDR1 MGHRA, CDR2 YSYEKL. This CDR3 reads CASSPGTSGSGAKNIQYF. CDR3 nucleotide sequence: TGCGCCAGCAGCCCCGGGACTAGCGGGAGCGGGGCCAAAAACATTCAGTACTTC.

The gene calls are TRBV7-2 and TRBJ2-7; TRBD2 might be the D (6 bases). Trimming left V 1 base short and J 1 base short, with 11 bases between. This CDR3 is 15 amino acids long. The germline CDR1 and CDR2 sequences are SGHTA and FQGNSA. The CDR3 region is CASSLVLAGSYEQYF. The CDR3 region has the DNA TGTGCCAGCAGCTTAGTCTTGGCGGGATCCTACGAGCAGTACTTC.

This chain uses TRBV19 with TRBJ1-5; D is uncertain. Germline lookup yields CDR1 LNHDA and CDR2 SQIVND (reference sequence). CDR3 length: 12 residues. V was pared by 3 bases and J by 6 bases, with 6 bases between. DNA of the CDR3: TGTGCCAGTAGTATGGCCGGTCAGCCCCAGCATTTT. Its translation: CASSMAGQPQHF.

J is TRBJ1-1 and V is TRBV19; D unresolved. Looked up from germline, CDR1 is LNHDA and CDR2 is SQIVND (reference sequence). This CDR3 comprises 13 residues. Trimming removed 3 bases at V and 4 bases at J, with 9 bases between. In DNA, the CDR3 is TGTGCCAGTAGTATGGAGACAATCACTGAAGCTTTCTTT. It specifies CASSMETITEAFF.

V and J are TRBV7-6 and TRBJ2-3, with 7 bases aligning to TRBD2. This CDR3 spans 16 amino acids. Germline V gives CDR1 SGHVS, CDR2 FNYEAQ. Trimming removed 4 bases from V and 5 bases from J; junction bases left unmatched: 12. DNA for the CDR3: TGTGCCAGCAGCTCAGGACGGGAGGTAGGAGGAGATACGCAGTATTTT. Translation: CASSSGREVGGDTQYF.

This clone was found once. The chain is built from TRBV19 and TRBJ2-5, with D possibly TRBD2 on 6 matching bases. The germline V gene has CDR1 LNHDA and CDR2 SQIVND (reference sequence). This CDR3 comprises 10 residues. Trimming took 8 bases from V and 5 from J, leaving 6 bases between them. The CDR3 region has the DNA TGTGCCAGTGGGGGGGAGACCCAGTACTTC. Protein product: CASGGETQYF.

The genes are TRBV3-1 (or the pseudogene TRBV3-2) and TRBJ2-2, with TRBD1 matching 11 bases. The ends lost 0 bases at V and 3 bases at J; junction bases unmatched: 9. The germline V gene has CDR1 LGHDT and CDR2 YNNKEL (reference sequence). The CDR3 sequence is 19 residues long. The CDR3 DNA sequence: TGTGCCAGCAGCCAAGAGGGAGGACAGGGGGCCCCGGACACCGGGGAGCTGTTTTTT. Translation: CASSQEGGQGAPDTGELFF.

The V call is TRBV18, the J call TRBJ2-5, with D unresolved. This CDR3 is 13 amino acids long. Trimming pared 0 bases from V and 5 bases from J, leaving 7 bases between. The V gene's germline CDR1 is KGHSH and CDR2 LQKENI. CDR3 loop: CASSPPRAETQYF. The CDR3 DNA is TGTGCCAGCTCACCACCGAGAGCCGAGACCCAGTACTTC.

The chain uses TRBV11-2 and TRBJ2-5; TRBD2 matches at 9 bases. V was pared by 3 bases and J by 4 bases, with 6 bases of the junction left unmatched. This CDR3 is built from 15 residues. Germline CDR1 SGHAT, CDR2 FQNNGV. CDR3 in DNA: TGTGCCAGCAGCTTGGGCGGGAGGGCCGGAGAGACCCAGTACTTC. Protein: CASSLGGRAGETQYF. The variable domain in full, completed from reference TRBV11-2 and TRBJ2-5, reads EAGVAQSPRYKIIEKRQSVAFWCNPISGHATLYWYQQILGQGPKLLIQFQNNGVVDDSQLPKDRFSAERLKGVDSTLKIQPAKLEDSAVYLCASSLGGRAGETQYFGPGTRLLVL.

This sequence joins TRBV5-1 and TRBJ2-2; a possible D gene is TRBD2 (6 bases). The CDR3 is 14 amino acids. Trimming took off 7 bases at V and 4 bases at J, with 14 bases between the two ends. In germline, CDR1 is SGHRS, CDR2 YFSETQ. CDR3 bases: TGCGCCAGCTTGACGGGAGAGGGCACCGGGGAGCTGTTTTTT. Translating it yields CASLTGEGTGELFF.

The chain links TRBV7-3 to TRBJ2-2; 8 nucleotides agree with TRBD2. Germline V gene data show CDR1 as SGHTA and CDR2 as FQGTGA. With 5 bases clipped from V and 7 bases from J, the junction kept 15 bases outside the gene matches. The CDR3 contains 17 residues. CDR3 in amino acids: CASSPDGASGFGGELFF. For the CDR3, the DNA is TGTGCCAGCAGCCCTGACGGGGCTAGCGGGTTCGGCGGGGAGCTGTTTTTT.

V is TRBV30 and J is TRBJ2-1, with no clear D. V was cut by 5 bases and J by 6 bases, with 17 bases left in between. This CDR3 has 14 residues. Germline V lookup: CDR1 GTSNPN, CDR2 SVGIG (reference sequence). The CDR3 sequence: CAWWPGGDFNEQFF. CDR3 nucleotide sequence: TGTGCCTGGTGGCCAGGTGGGGATTTCAATGAGCAGTTCTTC.

The chain has TRBV18 and TRBJ2-1, with a weak D call TRBD2 (5 bases). Germline-derived CDR1 and CDR2 are KGHSH and LQKENI. With 6 bases removed from V and 5 bases from J, the gap between germline ends came to 11 bases. The CDR3 runs 13 residues. CDR3 nucleotide sequence: TGTGCCAGCTCCCAAGCACTAGACAATGAGCAGTTCTTC. It translates to CASSQALDNEQFF.

This chain connects TRBV10-3 to TRBJ2-5; a weak D match, TRBD1 (5 bases). The CDR3 covers 12 residues. V was clipped by 10 bases and J by 0 bases, with 9 bases between them. The germline CDR1 and CDR2 sequences are ENHRY and SYGVKD. CDR3 nucleotides: TGTGCCACCAAGGACAACCAAGAGACCCAGTACTTC. Translating gives CATKDNQETQYF.

The CDR3 loop reads CASSLDRNYGYTF. For the CDR3, the DNA is TGTGCCAGCAGTTTAGACAGAAACTATGGCTACACCTTC. This sequence joins TRBV27 and TRBJ1-2, with D perhaps matching TRBD1 (5 bases). The CDR3 has 13 residues. CDR1 MNHEY and CDR2 SMNVEV come from the germline V gene (reference sequence). Trimming removed 2 bases from V and 2 bases from J, with 6 bases in between.

This clone was counted a single time. The J gene is TRBJ2-7, the V gene TRBV19; TRBD1 aligns across 9 bases. CDR1 and CDR2 from the germline V gene are LNHDA and SQIVND (reference sequence). The CDR3 has 14 residues. V lost 4 bases and J lost 6; bases outside the gene matches: 7. CDR3: CASSRLSDRGEQYF. The CDR3 DNA sequence: TGTGCCAGTAGTAGATTGTCGGACAGGGGCGAGCAGTACTTC.

The chain is built from TRBV5-1 and TRBJ2-5; D remains ambiguous. With 6 bases removed from V and 5 bases from J, the gap between germline ends came to 14 bases. The germline V gene has CDR1 SGHRS and CDR2 YFSETQ. This CDR3 has 13 residues. This chain's CDR3 is CASNSNPGETQYF. The CDR3 nucleotides are TGCGCCAGCAACAGTAACCCCGGGGAGACCCAGTACTTC.

The J gene is TRBJ2-7, the V gene TRBV7-2; TRBD2 agrees at 10 bases. CDR3 size: 17 residues. J lost 2 bases, V lost 0 bases, and 7 bases had no gene match. The germline CDR1 and CDR2 sequences are SGHTA and FQGNSA. CDR3 sequence (DNA): TGTGCCAGCAGCTTAGCGACGACTAGCGGGCCGCCCTACGAGCAGTACTTC. It yields the protein CASSLATTSGPPYEQYF.

The V and J genes are TRBV9 and TRBJ1-1, with a tentative D call TRBD1 (5 bases). Trimming shortened V by 0 bases and J by 5 bases, and 8 bases separated the two germline ends. CDR3 length equals 13 residues. Germline values: CDR1 SGDLS, CDR2 YYNGEE. CDR3 sequence: CASSVGQQTEAFF. The CDR3 region has the DNA TGTGCCAGCAGCGTAGGACAGCAGACTGAAGCTTTCTTT.

The chain is built from TRBV11-3 and TRBJ2-1, with unresolved D. In germline, CDR1 is SGHNT, CDR2 YENEEA. V was trimmed by 5 bases and J by 8 bases, leaving 19 bases between them. CDR3 length equals 15 residues. CDR3 sequence: CASSLGRRPGHEQFF. The DNA for the CDR3 is TGTGCCAGCAGCCTAGGAAGGAGACCCGGACATGAGCAGTTCTTC.

The chain couples TRBV4-3 to TRBJ1-1; 7 bases fit TRBD1. CDR1 and CDR2 from the germline V gene are LGHNA and YSLEER. The length of the CDR3 is 16 residues. Unmatched junction bases numbered 5, after V lost 0 bases and J lost 1 base. The CDR3 loop is CASSQDWGTENTEAFF. The CDR3 bases are TGCGCCAGCAGCCAAGATTGGGGGACAGAGAACACTGAAGCTTTCTTT.

This chain connects TRBV3-1 (or the pseudogene TRBV3-2) to TRBJ2-1, with D possibly TRBD2 on 6 matching bases. The CDR3 totals 14 residues. The germline V and J ends were trimmed by 4 bases and 4 bases, with 11 bases remaining between them. Germline CDR1 LGHDT, CDR2 YNNKEL (reference sequence). The CDR3 sequence: CASSPLAGYNEQFF. The CDR3 nucleotides are TGTGCCAGCAGCCCACTGGCGGGGTACAATGAGCAGTTCTTC.

The chain links TRBV11-3 to TRBJ1-1; D gene uncertain. The germline gives CDR1 SGHNT, CDR2 YENEEA. The CDR3 length is 15 residues. Between the trimmed V and J ends, which lost 1 base and 0 bases, there was a span of 9 bases. The CDR3 here is CASSLGTQMNTEAFF. The CDR3 coding sequence is TGTGCCAGCAGCTTAGGAACACAAATGAACACTGAAGCTTTCTTT.

The chain combines TRBV10-3 with TRBJ1-2; maybe TRBD1 (5 bases). V was pared by 4 bases and J by 6 bases, with 21 bases between. There are 16 residues in the CDR3. Germline CDR1 is ENHRY and CDR2 is SYGVKD. The CDR3 nucleotides read TGTGCCATCAGTGCTTTGGCCAAACAGGTTGCAGATGGCTACACCTTC. Residues: CAISALAKQVADGYTF.

V and J are TRBV28 and TRBJ1-1; D not resolved. Germline V gene lookup returns CDR1 MDHEN and CDR2 SYDVKM. This CDR3 has 14 residues. Trimming removed 8 bases at V and 4 bases at J, with 17 bases between. CDR3 residues: CASPGMGPFTEAFF. CDR3 sequence (DNA): TGTGCCAGCCCGGGTATGGGCCCATTCACTGAAGCTTTCTTT.

The gene calls are TRBV7-8 and TRBJ2-1, with TRBD2 as a possible D gene (5 bases). V was clipped by 5 bases and J by 2 bases, with 13 bases between them. Germline values: CDR1 SGHVS, CDR2 FQNEAQ. This CDR3 spans 15 amino acids. The CDR3 spells CASSTGGSAYNEQFF. CDR3 bases: TGTGCCAGCAGCACCGGAGGTAGCGCCTACAATGAGCAGTTCTTC.